The sequence of this T cell receptor beta chain was determined in a study of OX40 agonist ivuxolimab in advanced cancers. Whole-study context: Every patient in dose escalation had hepatocellular carcinoma, melanoma, renal cell or head and neck cancer. Study findings and constraints: CD4+ and CD8+ T cells in blood underwent clonal expansion by week 6 at 0.1 to 3.0 mg/kg.

Clones were sequenced by immunoSEQ multiplex PCR, and TCRdb holds only the in-frame ones, with some missing. This table holds about 80,000 clones, about 90% found once. With 2 bases clipped from V and 1 base from J, the junction kept 5 bases outside the gene matches. The germline CDR1 and CDR2 sequences are WNHNN and SYGVQD (reference sequence). CDR3 length: 16 amino acids. As regards this clone: Its antigen is currently unknown.

This sequence was found in an adult with an advanced solid tumor such as melanoma, head and neck, liver or kidney cancer. This chain links TRBV10-1 with TRBJ1-1; 9 positions agree with TRBD1. The source material was CD4+ or CD8+ T cells sorted from blood, sampled in a trial of the OX40 agonist ivuxolimab. The CDR3 DNA reads as TGCGCCAGCAGTGAGGTGGGACAGGGATCGAACACTGAAGCTTTCTTT. Protein: CASSEVGQGSNTEAFF.